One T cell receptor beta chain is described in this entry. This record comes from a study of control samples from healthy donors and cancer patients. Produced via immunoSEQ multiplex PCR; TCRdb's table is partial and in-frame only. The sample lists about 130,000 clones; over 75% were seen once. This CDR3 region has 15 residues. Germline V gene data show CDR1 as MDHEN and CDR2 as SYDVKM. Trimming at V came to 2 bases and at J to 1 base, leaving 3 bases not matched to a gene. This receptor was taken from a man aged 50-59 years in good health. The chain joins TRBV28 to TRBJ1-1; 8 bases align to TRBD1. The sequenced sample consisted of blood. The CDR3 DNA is TGTGCCAGCAGTTTAGGACAGGGTTCGAACACTGAAGCTTTCTTT. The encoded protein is CASSLGQGSNTEAFF. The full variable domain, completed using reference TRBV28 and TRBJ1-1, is DVKVTQSSRYLVKRTGEKVFLECVQDMDHENMFWYRQDPGLGLRLIYFSYDVKMKEKGDIPEGYSVSREKKERFSLILESASTNQTSMYLCASSLGQGSNTEAFFGQGTRLTVV.